Listed here are 19 T cell receptor beta chains from one sample, sequenced in a study of T cell clonotyping in hematopoietic cell transplantation. Documented time point: recipient sample about 28 days before transplant, after cytoreduction. The repertoire was sequenced with immunoSEQ multiplex PCR; TCRdb's copy has only in-frame clones and lacks some. The profile shows around 80,000 clones, around 96% of them singletons. The sequencing here drew on peripheral blood mononuclear cells, taken before stem cell transplant. The receptors were sampled from a woman aged 50 to 60 with acute myeloid leukemia. Some clones in this sample may be carry-over from other donors' samples.

The chain is built from TRBV6-1 and TRBJ1-1, with 9 bases lining up with TRBD1. The V segment lost 4 bases and the J segment 4 bases; nucleotides outside the gene matches: 4. The germline CDR1 and CDR2 sequences are MNHNS and SASEGT. CDR3 length equals 14 residues. The CDR3 DNA is TGTGCCAGCAGTGGGACAGGGGTTATCACTGAAGCTTTCTTT. This encodes CASSGTGVITEAFF.

J is TRBJ1-3 and V is TRBV5-6; perhaps TRBD1 as D (5 bases). The V gene lost 0 bases and the J gene lost 2 bases, with 12 bases spanning the gap. The CDR3 covers 16 residues. The germline CDR1 and CDR2 sequences are SGHDT and YYEEEE. This CDR3 is CASSLAADTTGNTIYF. CDR3 in DNA: TGTGCCAGCAGCTTGGCAGCGGACACGACTGGAAACACCATATATTTT.

The genes are TRBV14 and TRBJ2-2; the D gene is possibly TRBD2 (5 bases). V shed 7 bases and J shed 4 bases, with 10 bases lying between them. Germline V gene lookup returns CDR1 SGHDN and CDR2 FVKESK. The CDR3 contains 13 residues. CDR3 protein: CASISTTTGELFF. For the CDR3, the DNA is TGTGCCAGCATCTCGACTACCACCGGGGAGCTGTTTTTT. Based on the CDR3 plus reference TRBV14 and TRBJ2-2, the full variable domain is EAGVTQFPSHSVIEKGQTVTLRCDPISGHDNLYWYRRVMGKEIKFLLHFVKESKQDESGMPNNRFLAERTGGTYSTLKVQPAELEDSGVYFCASISTTTGELFFGEGSRLTVL.

This clone was found once. The rearrangement joins TRBV5-1 to TRBJ2-3; D perhaps matches TRBD2 (5 bases). The CDR3 loop spans 16 amino acids. The V end lost 4 bases, the J end lost 0 bases, and 15 bases lay between the germline ends. Germline CDR1 and CDR2: SGHRS and YFSETQ. CDR3 sequence (DNA): TGCGCCAGCAGCCCGAATGATAAGCGGAGCACAGATACGCAGTATTTT. Its protein product is CASSPNDKRSTDTQYF.

The chain recombines TRBV5-5 with TRBJ1-1, with a weak D call TRBD1 (5 bases). V was shortened by 0 bases and J by 5 bases, with 14 bases between the two germline ends. The CDR3 sequence is 15 residues long. Germline values: CDR1 SGHKS, CDR2 YYEKEE (reference sequence). For the CDR3, the DNA is TGTGCCAGCAGCTTGGCCGGGGGGGGAACTACTGAAGCTTTCTTT. This sequence encodes CASSLAGGGTTEAFF.

The DNA of the CDR3 is TGTGCCAGCAGCTTAGGAACAGGGCGACGTGGCTACACCTTC. The encoded protein is CASSLGTGRRGYTF. The chain has TRBV7-2 and TRBJ1-2; the D gene is possibly TRBD1 (6 bases). The CDR3 loop spans 14 amino acids. The germline V gene encodes CDR1 SGHTA and CDR2 FQGNSA. Trimming shortened V by 1 base and J by 7 bases, and 13 bases separated the two germline ends.

This clone has a single count. The chain joins TRBV6-1 to TRBJ1-5; D is undetermined. The length of the CDR3 is 15 residues. Germline CDR1 and CDR2: MNHNS and SASEGT. V lost 5 bases to trimming and J lost 0 bases, with 11 bases between them. The CDR3 region has the DNA TGTGCCAGCAGTCAACAGAGCCTTAGCAATCAGCCCCAGCATTTT. Translating gives CASSQQSLSNQPQHF.

This clone was recorded a few times. The chain employs TRBV25-1 and TRBJ2-7; tentatively, D is TRBD1 (5 bases). The CDR3 has 12 residues. Germline V lookup: CDR1 MGHDK, CDR2 SYGVNS. Trimming took off 7 bases at V and 6 bases at J, with 13 bases between the two ends. The CDR3 loop reads CASTAQGFEQYF. The CDR3 nucleotides are TGTGCCAGCACCGCTCAGGGATTCGAGCAGTACTTC.

The chain is built from TRBV6-5 and TRBJ2-1, with TRBD2 as a possible D gene (6 bases). Germline CDR1 MNHEY, CDR2 SVGAGI. The CDR3 extends over 15 amino acids. Trimming took 6 bases from V and 3 from J, leaving 15 bases between them. CDR3 DNA: TGTGCCAGCAGCAGGACTATATCAGGCTACAATGAGCAGTTCTTC. It is translated as CASSRTISGYNEQFF.

This chain joins TRBV21-1 and TRBJ1-1; the DNA was not used to check the table's D call, TRBD1. TRBV21-1 is described as a pseudogene. The CDR3 is made up of 21 amino acids. CDR3 amino acids: CASRKGPGQGANEENSTEAFF. Here the CDR3 DNA reads TGTGCCAGCAGAAAAGGACCGGGACAGGGGGCGAACGAAGAGAATAGCACTGAAGCTTTCTTT.

The CDR3 DNA follows: TGCGCCAGCAGTGCTGGGGACAATGAGCAGTTCTTC. This sequence encodes CASSAGDNEQFF. The genes are TRBV10-1 and TRBJ2-1; D gene ambiguous. The CDR3 has 12 amino acids. The germline CDR1 and CDR2 sequences are WNHNN and SYGVQD (reference sequence). Between the trimmed V and J ends, which lost 4 bases and 5 bases, there was a span of 6 bases.

The V and J genes are TRBV6-5 and TRBJ1-1; 7 bases are shared with TRBD1. The CDR3 sequence is 14 residues long. Germline V gene data show CDR1 as MNHEY and CDR2 as SVGAGI. Losses at the gene ends were 6 bases for V and 4 bases for J; bases not matched to a gene: 8. The CDR3 nucleotides read TGTGCCAGCAGAGAGACAGGGTCGGGCACTGAAGCTTTCTTT. It codes for CASRETGSGTEAFF.

This chain uses TRBV27 with TRBJ1-4, with D uncertain. CDR3 size: 14 residues. Trimming shortened V by 8 bases and J by 2 bases, and 12 bases separated the two germline ends. Germline loops: CDR1 MNHEY, CDR2 SMNVEV (reference sequence). The CDR3 is CASGLDWTNEKLFF. The CDR3, as DNA: TGTGCCAGCGGACTCGATTGGACTAATGAAAAACTGTTTTTT.

The J gene is TRBJ1-2, the V gene TRBV14; D is possibly TRBD1 (5 bases). V was clipped by 0 bases and J by 7 bases, with 27 bases between them. In germline, CDR1 is SGHDN, CDR2 FVKESK. This CDR3 is built from 19 residues. The DNA of the CDR3 is TGTGCCAGCAGCCAAGATGGAAGAGCCAGGGTGGATCCCCAATTTGGCTACACCTTC. Translation: CASSQDGRARVDPQFGYTF.

This CDR3 reads CASSRPINIERAQYF. The CDR3 DNA reads as TGTGCCAGCAGTAGGCCTATTAATATAGAGCGTGCGCAGTACTTC. The chain is built from TRBV6-5 and TRBJ2-7; D gene ambiguous. The CDR3 has 15 residues. Trimming took 5 bases from V and 9 from J, leaving 23 bases between them. Germline assignment: CDR1 MNHEY and CDR2 SVGAGI.

The chain couples TRBV7-2 to TRBJ2-6; weak D call: TRBD2 (6 bases). Germline CDR1 and CDR2: SGHTA and FQGNSA. The CDR3 is 17 residues long. Trimming removed 5 bases from V and 0 bases from J, with 14 bases in between. The CDR3 DNA is TGTGCCAGCAGCCCGTCGGGGGTCTCCTCTGGGGCCAACGTCCTGACTTTC. Translating it yields CASSPSGVSSGANVLTF.

Here the CDR3 reads CASSERVGGTYNEQFF. Written as DNA, the CDR3 is TGTGCCAGCAGTGAGAGGGTGGGAGGAACCTACAATGAGCAGTTCTTC. V is TRBV7-2 and J is TRBJ2-1; tentative D call: TRBD2 (6 bases). Germline values: CDR1 SGHTA, CDR2 FQGNSA. V was shortened by 6 bases and J by 2 bases, with 17 bases between the two germline ends. The CDR3 extends over 16 amino acids.

This CDR3 is CASNFGGKETQYF. CDR3 coding DNA: TGCGCCAGCAATTTTGGGGGAAAAGAGACCCAGTACTTC. This chain joins TRBV5-1 and TRBJ2-5; D could derive from TRBD1 or TRBD2 (5 bases each). Germline values: CDR1 SGHRS, CDR2 YFSETQ. This CDR3 spans 13 amino acids. The V gene lost 6 bases and the J gene lost 3 bases, with 12 bases spanning the gap.

The chain combines TRBV19 with TRBJ1-5; D unclear. This CDR3 has 12 amino acids. CDR1 is LNHDA and CDR2 is SQIVND in the germline V gene (reference sequence). The ends were cut back, 5 bases at V and 6 bases at J, with 8 bases in the middle. The CDR3: CASSSFGQPQHF. The CDR3 DNA reads TGTGCCAGTAGTTCGTTCGGTCAGCCCCAGCATTTT.